Listed below are T cell receptor beta chains from one sample, sequenced in a study of human T cells and chemical hapten exposure. MiXCR, applied by TCRdb to the RACE reads, yields one record per CDR3 protein. The sample lists some 300,000 distinct CDR3 sequences; about 5% were seen once. This specimen consisted of whole blood, obtained in connection with sensitization to the hapten diphenylcyclopropenone (DPC). Receptor source: a woman in her late teens or twenties with alopecia areata. Some clones in this sample may be carry-over from other donors' samples. Each CDR3 is given with its conserved first and last residue. The order of the fields is D gene, J gene, clone size, V gene, CDR3 DNA, CDR3 protein. The D gene is left open where the match is weak. Only some rows state a clone size, as once, few, many or a class for expanded clones.

d_call: TRBD1
j_call: TRBJ2-7
clone_size: few
v_call: TRBV5-4
cdr3_nt: TGTGCCAGCAGCTCTTTTAACGGACCGGGACAGGGGTACTTC
cdr3_aa: CASSSFNGPGQGYF

d_call: -
j_call: TRBJ1-6
clone_size: many
v_call: TRBV6-2/TRBV6-3
cdr3_nt: TGTGCCAGCAGTCGGGGCGGAAATTCACCCCTCCACTTT
cdr3_aa: CASSRGGNSPLHF

d_call: TRBD1
j_call: TRBJ2-5
clone_size: many
v_call: TRBV29-1
cdr3_nt: TGCAGCGTCGTGGGACAGGGGACGGAGACCCAGTACTTC
cdr3_aa: CSVVGQGTETQYF

d_call: -
j_call: TRBJ2-1
clone_size: few
v_call: TRBV7-2
cdr3_nt: TGTGCCAGCAGCACCTTTGAGGGTTACAATGAGCAGTTCTTC
cdr3_aa: CASSTFEGYNEQFF

d_call: -
j_call: TRBJ1-2
clone_size: -
v_call: TRBV10-3
cdr3_nt: TGTGCCATCACCGGGACAACAAATGGCTACACCTTC
cdr3_aa: CAITGTTNGYTF

d_call: TRBD1
j_call: TRBJ1-1
clone_size: many
v_call: TRBV4-3
cdr3_nt: TGCGCCAGCAGCCAAGATCCCCCAGGGGGCTTGTATAGCACTGAAGCTTTCTTT
cdr3_aa: CASSQDPPGGLYSTEAFF

d_call: TRBD1
j_call: TRBJ1-2
clone_size: -
v_call: TRBV4-1
cdr3_nt: TGCGCCAGCAGCCAAGAAGCCCGGGACAGGTATGGCTACACCTTC
cdr3_aa: CASSQEARDRYGYTF

d_call: -
j_call: TRBJ2-7
clone_size: many
v_call: TRBV28
cdr3_nt: TGTGCCAGCAGTCCAGCCTTCAGGGGTGGGGCCTACGAGCAGTACTTC
cdr3_aa: CASSPAFRGGAYEQYF

d_call: -
j_call: TRBJ2-7
clone_size: few
v_call: TRBV7-9
cdr3_nt: TGTGCCAGCAGCTTAGACGGAGACAGGAGACACTACGAGCAGTACTTC
cdr3_aa: CASSLDGDRRHYEQYF

d_call: -
j_call: TRBJ1-5
clone_size: few
v_call: TRBV6-5
cdr3_nt: TGTGCCAGCAGGGAGACAGTTAGCAATCAGCCCCAGCATTTT
cdr3_aa: CASRETVSNQPQHF

d_call: TRBD2
j_call: TRBJ2-7
clone_size: few
v_call: TRBV7-2
cdr3_nt: TGTGCCAGCAGCTTAGGGCTAGCGGGGACCGAGCAGTACTTC
cdr3_aa: CASSLGLAGTEQYF

d_call: -
j_call: TRBJ1-1
clone_size: -
v_call: TRBV4-3
cdr3_nt: TGCGCCAGCAGCCAAGAGCGGGCGAACACTGAAGCTTTCTTT
cdr3_aa: CASSQERANTEAFF

d_call: -
j_call: TRBJ2-4
clone_size: many
v_call: TRBV3-1
cdr3_nt: TGTGCCAGCAGCCAAATTCCGGTCTGGAGGTTCAAAAACATTCAGTACTTC
cdr3_aa: CASSQIPVWRFKNIQYF

d_call: TRBD1
j_call: TRBJ2-2
clone_size: -
v_call: TRBV20-1
cdr3_nt: TGCAGTGCCATTACAGGGGGCAACACCGGGGAGCTGTTTTTT
cdr3_aa: CSAITGGNTGELFF

d_call: -
j_call: TRBJ2-3
clone_size: -
v_call: TRBV29-1
cdr3_nt: TGCAGCGTTCTCCAGTCAGATACGCAGTATTTT
cdr3_aa: CSVLQSDTQYF

d_call: TRBD1
j_call: TRBJ2-3
clone_size: many
v_call: TRBV7-2
cdr3_nt: TGTGCCAGCAGCCCAATTAACAGGGGAATAGATACGCAGTATTTT
cdr3_aa: CASSPINRGIDTQYF

d_call: -
j_call: TRBJ1-3
clone_size: -
v_call: TRBV6-5
cdr3_nt: TGTGCCAGCCTCGCTGTATCTGGAAACACCATATATTTT
cdr3_aa: CASLAVSGNTIYF

d_call: -
j_call: TRBJ1-4
clone_size: -
v_call: TRBV20-1
cdr3_nt: TGCAGTGCTAGTTTTCTCGGGATCAATGAAAAACTGTTTTTT
cdr3_aa: CSASFLGINEKLFF

d_call: -
j_call: TRBJ1-4
clone_size: few
v_call: TRBV5-4
cdr3_nt: TGTGCCAGCAGCTTCGACAGATCAAATGAAAAACTGTTTTTT
cdr3_aa: CASSFDRSNEKLFF

d_call: -
j_call: TRBJ1-3
clone_size: many
v_call: TRBV20-1
cdr3_nt: TGCAGTGCCCCGGCAGGGGACGAAGGAAACACCATATATTTT
cdr3_aa: CSAPAGDEGNTIYF

d_call: -
j_call: TRBJ2-5
clone_size: many
v_call: TRBV6-5
cdr3_nt: TGTGCCAGCAGACCCCCCGAGGGCCCGGAGACCCAGTACTTC
cdr3_aa: CASRPPEGPETQYF

d_call: TRBD2
j_call: TRBJ2-3
clone_size: few
v_call: TRBV4-1
cdr3_nt: TGCGCCAGCAGCCAGCCTAGCGGGGACCTCAGTCATACGCAGTATTTT
cdr3_aa: CASSQPSGDLSHTQYF

d_call: TRBD1
j_call: TRBJ1-2
clone_size: many
v_call: TRBV12-3/TRBV12-4
cdr3_nt: TGTGCCAGCAGTTCCGGACAGGGAAGGGTAAATGGCTACACCTTC
cdr3_aa: CASSSGQGRVNGYTF

d_call: -
j_call: TRBJ2-7
clone_size: few
v_call: TRBV4-2
cdr3_nt: TGTGCCAGCAGCCGACAAGGAGGCCAGGGGGGGATCTACGAGCAGTACTTC
cdr3_aa: CASSRQGGQGGIYEQYF

d_call: -
j_call: TRBJ2-2
clone_size: many
v_call: TRBV6-2/TRBV6-3
cdr3_nt: TGTGCCAGCAGCCGATGGCGTGGGACGAACACCGGGGAGCTGTTTTTT
cdr3_aa: CASSRWRGTNTGELFF

d_call: -
j_call: TRBJ2-4
clone_size: -
v_call: TRBV14
cdr3_nt: TGTGCCAGCAGCCCCCTCGGGACAAACATTCAGTACTTC
cdr3_aa: CASSPLGTNIQYF

d_call: -
j_call: TRBJ2-3
clone_size: few
v_call: TRBV9
cdr3_nt: TGTGCCAGCAGCGTAGGTATGGGGGCGCGGGGCACAGATACGCAGTATTTT
cdr3_aa: CASSVGMGARGTDTQYF

d_call: -
j_call: TRBJ2-2
clone_size: many
v_call: TRBV6-2/TRBV6-3
cdr3_nt: TGTGCCAGCAGTTACTCTCAGAACACCGGGGAGCTGTTTTTT
cdr3_aa: CASSYSQNTGELFF

d_call: -
j_call: TRBJ2-7
clone_size: few
v_call: TRBV6-6
cdr3_nt: TGTGCCAGCAGTTACTCGGACGGGACGGAGCAGTACTTC
cdr3_aa: CASSYSDGTEQYF

d_call: -
j_call: TRBJ2-3
clone_size: many
v_call: TRBV7-2
cdr3_nt: TGTGCCAGCAGACTCAACACAGATACGCAGTATTTT
cdr3_aa: CASRLNTDTQYF

d_call: -
j_call: TRBJ1-2
clone_size: many
v_call: TRBV7-2
cdr3_nt: TGTGCCAGCAGCTCTTACCGTGTCGAGGGCTACACCTTC
cdr3_aa: CASSSYRVEGYTF

d_call: -
j_call: TRBJ1-5
clone_size: few
v_call: TRBV28
cdr3_nt: TGTGCCAGCAGTGACATTACAGGGCCCAATCAGCCCCAGCATTTT
cdr3_aa: CASSDITGPNQPQHF

d_call: -
j_call: TRBJ2-3
clone_size: -
v_call: TRBV6-6
cdr3_nt: TGTGCCAGCAGTTGGCTGGAAGGGGATACGCAGTGTTTT
cdr3_aa: CASSWLEGDTQCF

d_call: -
j_call: TRBJ2-3
clone_size: few
v_call: TRBV10-3
cdr3_nt: TGTGCCATCAGGGGGTTAGCAGATACGCAGTATTTT
cdr3_aa: CAIRGLADTQYF

d_call: -
j_call: TRBJ2-3
clone_size: many
v_call: TRBV12-3/TRBV12-4
cdr3_nt: TGTGCCAGCAGTCAAACCACAGATACGCAGTATTTT
cdr3_aa: CASSQTTDTQYF

d_call: -
j_call: TRBJ1-6
clone_size: many
v_call: TRBV5-1
cdr3_nt: TGCGCCAGCAGTATACAGGCGAATAATTCACCCCTCCACTTT
cdr3_aa: CASSIQANNSPLHF

d_call: -
j_call: TRBJ2-1
clone_size: -
v_call: TRBV29-1
cdr3_nt: TGCAGCGTTGAAGAACAGGGGACTTGGAATGAGCAGTTCTTC
cdr3_aa: CSVEEQGTWNEQFF

d_call: TRBD2
j_call: TRBJ2-3
clone_size: many
v_call: TRBV6-1
cdr3_nt: TGTGCCAGCAGTCCGTGGCGGGGGGGCCGGGAAGATACGCAGTATTTT
cdr3_aa: CASSPWRGGREDTQYF

d_call: TRBD1
j_call: TRBJ1-1
clone_size: few
v_call: TRBV12-3/TRBV12-4
cdr3_nt: TGTGCCAGCAGGTCCGGGACAGGGGGCACTGAAGCTTTCTTT
cdr3_aa: CASRSGTGGTEAFF

d_call: -
j_call: TRBJ1-4
clone_size: few
v_call: TRBV27
cdr3_nt: TGTGCCAGCAGTGTGACCGCAACTAATGAAAAACTGTTTTTT
cdr3_aa: CASSVTATNEKLFF

d_call: TRBD1
j_call: TRBJ2-3
clone_size: -
v_call: TRBV12-3/TRBV12-4
cdr3_nt: TGTGCCAGCAGACTTGGACAGGGGGGAGATACGCAGTATTTT
cdr3_aa: CASRLGQGGDTQYF

d_call: TRBD2
j_call: TRBJ2-3
clone_size: -
v_call: TRBV7-3
cdr3_nt: TGTGCCAGCAGCTCCGGACTAGGGTTCACAGATACGCAGTATTTT
cdr3_aa: CASSSGLGFTDTQYF

d_call: -
j_call: TRBJ2-1
clone_size: many
v_call: TRBV6-2/TRBV6-3
cdr3_nt: TGTGCCAGTACCGGGACCCGAGGCAATGAGCAGTTCTTC
cdr3_aa: CASTGTRGNEQFF

d_call: -
j_call: TRBJ2-3
clone_size: many
v_call: TRBV3-1
cdr3_nt: TGTGCCAGCAGCCAAGGTGGGGGGGATACGCAGTATTTT
cdr3_aa: CASSQGGGDTQYF

d_call: TRBD1
j_call: TRBJ2-3
clone_size: -
v_call: TRBV6-1
cdr3_nt: TGTGCCAGCAGTGATACGGAGGGACAGGGATCAGATACGCAGTATTTT
cdr3_aa: CASSDTEGQGSDTQYF

d_call: -
j_call: TRBJ1-5
clone_size: many
v_call: TRBV4-1
cdr3_nt: TGCGCCAGCAGCCAAGACCGGGGCGATCTCCATCAGCCCCAGCATTTT
cdr3_aa: CASSQDRGDLHQPQHF

d_call: -
j_call: TRBJ1-1
clone_size: many
v_call: TRBV27
cdr3_nt: TGTGCCAGCAGTTTATGGGTGGGAAACACTGAAGCTTTCTTT
cdr3_aa: CASSLWVGNTEAFF

d_call: -
j_call: TRBJ2-7
clone_size: many
v_call: TRBV3-1
cdr3_nt: TGTGCCAGCAGCCAACTCCAAACGGACTACGAGCAGTACTTC
cdr3_aa: CASSQLQTDYEQYF

d_call: TRBD2
j_call: TRBJ2-1
clone_size: many
v_call: TRBV19
cdr3_nt: TGTGCCAGTAGATCCGGGAGCGGGGGGGCTAAGGAGCAGTTCTTC
cdr3_aa: CASRSGSGGAKEQFF

d_call: TRBD1
j_call: TRBJ1-5
clone_size: -
v_call: TRBV28
cdr3_nt: TGTGCCAGCAGTTCAGGGGGGGGGATCCAGCCCCAGCATTTT
cdr3_aa: CASSSGGGIQPQHF

d_call: -
j_call: TRBJ1-2
clone_size: -
v_call: TRBV28
cdr3_nt: TGTGCCAGCAGTTTAGGGGGCTCCAGCTATGGCTACACCTTC
cdr3_aa: CASSLGGSSYGYTF

d_call: -
j_call: TRBJ2-7
clone_size: -
v_call: TRBV3-1
cdr3_nt: TGTGCCAGCAGCCTAGGACAGTTTTCCTACGAGCAGTACTTC
cdr3_aa: CASSLGQFSYEQYF